A selection of T cell receptor beta chains follows, all from one sample in a study of technical replicates of blood from a few donors. Produced via immunoSEQ multiplex PCR; TCRdb's table is partial and in-frame only. The sample includes 70,000 to 85,000 clones, about 90% seen only once; the top ten take about 0.27%. Sequencing was performed on T cells isolated from PBMCs. The receptors derive from a human donor in good health. Each CDR3 is given with its conserved first and last residue. A D gene is named only where the DNA matches it firmly. The size entry is marked missing in some rows and otherwise reads once, few, many or a size class.

clone size,D gene,J gene,V gene,CDR3 DNA,CDR3 protein
.,.,TRBJ2-5,TRBV6-1,TGTGCCAGCAGACAGGGATGGGAGACCCAGTACTTC,CASRQGWETQYF
.,TRBD1,TRBJ1-2,TRBV19,TGTGCCAGCTCGAAAACGGACAGGTGGAATGGCTACACCTTC,CASSKTDRWNGYTF
once,TRBD1,TRBJ2-3,TRBV29-1,TGCAGCGTGGTGACAGGGGGCACAGATACGCAGTATTTT,CSVVTGGTDTQYF
.,TRBD2,TRBJ2-2,TRBV9,TGTGCCAGCAGCGTAGGGGGGACTAGTCAATGGTCCACCGGGGAGCTGTTTTTT,CASSVGGTSQWSTGELFF
.,.,TRBJ2-7,TRBV28,TGTGCCAGCAGTTCTATCCCAATCTACGAGCAGTACTTC,CASSSIPIYEQYF
.,TRBD2,TRBJ2-4,TRBV27,TGTGCCAGCAGTTTCGGGGTACTAGCGGGAGGTCCCAAAAACATTCAGTACTTC,CASSFGVLAGGPKNIQYF
.,.,TRBJ1-2,TRBV19,TGTGCCAGTAGTATCTGGCCAGGACTTAACTATGGCTACACCTTC,CASSIWPGLNYGYTF
.,.,TRBJ2-2,TRBV5-1,TGCGCCAGCAGCTTGGAAGGCCAGGGGCCTGGGGAGCTGTTTTTT,CASSLEGQGPGELFF
.,.,TRBJ2-5,TRBV7-6,TGTGCCAGCAGCTTATATGGAGTCGGGTGGCAAGAGACCCAGTACTTC,CASSLYGVGWQETQYF
.,TRBD1,TRBJ1-1,TRBV28,TGTGCCAGCAGTTTCTACTTGACAGGGACCAACACTGAAGCTTTCTTT,CASSFYLTGTNTEAFF
.,TRBD2,TRBJ2-3,TRBV28,TGTGCCAGCGGTCTAGCGGGAGGATCCACAGATACGCAGTATTTT,CASGLAGGSTDTQYF
.,.,TRBJ1-5,TRBV2,TGTGCCAGCAGTCTACTACTTCAGCCCCAGCATTTT,CASSLLLQPQHF
.,.,TRBJ1-1,TRBV9,TGTGCCAGCAGCAGACAGGATACTGAAGCTTTCTTT,CASSRQDTEAFF
.,.,TRBJ2-1,TRBV10-1,TGCGCCAGCAGTGAGTCATTCGGTAACAATGAGCAGTTCTTC,CASSESFGNNEQFF
.,.,TRBJ1-1,TRBV5-1,TGCGCCAGCAGCTTGGTTGAACAGGCCAAGGAAGCTTTCTTT,CASSLVEQAKEAFF
.,.,TRBJ1-3,TRBV4-1,TGCGCCAGCAGCCACCCCTCGCGGGGTAACTCTGGAAACACCATATATTTT,CASSHPSRGNSGNTIYF
once,TRBD1,TRBJ2-7,TRBV10-3,TGTGCCATCGGAGGACAGGGGGCGCCGGTTGTGGGGGGCGAGCAGTACTTC,CAIGGQGAPVVGGEQYF
.,TRBD2,TRBJ2-1,TRBV7-6,TGTGCCAGCAGCTTATGGATAGCGGGGGTGTACAATGAGCAGTTCTTC,CASSLWIAGVYNEQFF
.,.,TRBJ2-2,TRBV14,TGTGCCAGCAGCCAAAGTCGACCCACAAGGGGCGGGGAGCTGTTTTTT,CASSQSRPTRGGELFF
.,.,TRBJ2-1,TRBV5-1,TGCGCCAGCAGCTTAAACGAGGGTGAGCAGTTCTTC,CASSLNEGEQFF
.,TRBD1,TRBJ1-5,TRBV5-4,TGTGCCAGCAGCTTGCAGGGGGGCGGTCAGCCCCAGCATTTT,CASSLQGGGQPQHF
.,.,TRBJ1-5,TRBV12-5,TGTGCTAGTGGTTGGGGGGTTCAGCCCCAGCATTTT,CASGWGVQPQHF
.,TRBD2,TRBJ2-3,TRBV5-1,TGCGCCAGCAGCTGGACTAGCGGGAGTAGGGGAGGCACAGATACGCAGTATTTT,CASSWTSGSRGGTDTQYF
.,.,TRBJ2-7,TRBV28,TGTGCCAGCACTTTTAAGGGGTATCGAGCCTACGAGCAGTACTTC,CASTFKGYRAYEQYF
.,TRBD1,TRBJ2-7,TRBV7-6,TGTGCCAGCAGCCCCCCCGGGACAGGCCCCTACGAGCAGTACTTC,CASSPPGTGPYEQYF
.,.,TRBJ1-2,TRBV1,TGCACCAAAATTCGCTATGGCTACACCTTC,CTKIRYGYTF
once,.,TRBJ1-1,TRBV11-2,TGTGCCAGCAGCTTATGGGGGCGGATGAACACTGAAGCTTTCTTT,CASSLWGRMNTEAFF
.,TRBD1,TRBJ1-2,TRBV6-6,TGTGCCAGCAATGAGGGACAGGCTAACTATGGCTACACCTTC,CASNEGQANYGYTF
.,.,TRBJ2-7,TRBV6-1,TGTGCCAGCTCGAGTCAGGGGAAGAACGAGCAGTACTTC,CASSSQGKNEQYF
once,.,TRBJ1-2,TRBV10-1,TGCGCCAGCAGTGAATCGGGAGTCTATGGCTACACCTTC,CASSESGVYGYTF
.,TRBD1,TRBJ2-1,TRBV6-4,TGTGCCAGCAGTGACTCAACTTGGGGACAGGGGTTCAACAATGAGCAGTTCTTC,CASSDSTWGQGFNNEQFF
.,.,TRBJ1-1,TRBV28,TGTGCCAGCAGTGTTATGAACACTGAAGCTTTCTTT,CASSVMNTEAFF
.,.,TRBJ2-2,TRBV28,TGTGCCAGCCAGACTGCAACCGGGGAGCTGTTTTTT,CASQTATGELFF
.,TRBD2,TRBJ2-5,TRBV7-2,TGTGCCAGCAGCTTAGGGACTAGGTTCGGCCCAGAGACCCAGTACTTC,CASSLGTRFGPETQYF
.,TRBD2,TRBJ2-3,TRBV5-1,TGCGCCAGCAGCTCCCTTACGGGACTAGCGACAGATACGCAGTATTTT,CASSSLTGLATDTQYF
once,.,TRBJ1-2,TRBV2,TGTGCCAGCAGTGAGGGCAGGGGCGTCGGAAATTGGGGCTATGGCTACACCTTC,CASSEGRGVGNWGYGYTF
.,TRBD1,TRBJ1-4,TRBV2,TGTGCCAGCAGTAGCGGGACAGGTGCAACTAATGAAAAACTGTTTTTT,CASSSGTGATNEKLFF